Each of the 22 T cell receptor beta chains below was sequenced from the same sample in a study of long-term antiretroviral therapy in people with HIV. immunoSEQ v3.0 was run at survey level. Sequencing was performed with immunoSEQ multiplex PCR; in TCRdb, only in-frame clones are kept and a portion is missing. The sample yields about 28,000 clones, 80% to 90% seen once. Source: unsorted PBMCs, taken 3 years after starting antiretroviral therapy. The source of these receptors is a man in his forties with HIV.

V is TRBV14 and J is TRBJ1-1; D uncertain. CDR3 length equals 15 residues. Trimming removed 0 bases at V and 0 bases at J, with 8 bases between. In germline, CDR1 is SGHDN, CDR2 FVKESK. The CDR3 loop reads CASSQDTSMNTEAFF. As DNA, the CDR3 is TGTGCCAGCAGCCAAGATACGTCGATGAACACTGAAGCTTTCTTT.

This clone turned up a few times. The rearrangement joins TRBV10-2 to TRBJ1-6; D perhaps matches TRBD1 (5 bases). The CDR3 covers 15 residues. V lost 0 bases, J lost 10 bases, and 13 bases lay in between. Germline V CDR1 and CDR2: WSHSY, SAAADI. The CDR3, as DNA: TGCGCCAGCAGTGAGTCCGGAGGGGAGCGGTCACCCCTCCACTTT. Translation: CASSESGGERSPLHF.

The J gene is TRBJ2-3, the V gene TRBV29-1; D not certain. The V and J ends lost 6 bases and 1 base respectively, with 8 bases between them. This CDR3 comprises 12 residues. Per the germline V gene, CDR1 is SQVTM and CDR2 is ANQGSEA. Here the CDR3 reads CSVGLGTDTQYF. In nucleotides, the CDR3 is TGCAGCGTCGGTCTTGGCACAGATACGCAGTATTTT.

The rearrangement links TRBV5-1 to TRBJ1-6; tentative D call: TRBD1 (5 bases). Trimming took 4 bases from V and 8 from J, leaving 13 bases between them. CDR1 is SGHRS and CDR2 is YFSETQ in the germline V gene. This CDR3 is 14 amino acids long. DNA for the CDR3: TGCGCCAGCAGCCCGGCCCTGGGGGATTCACCCCTCCACTTT. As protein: CASSPALGDSPLHF.

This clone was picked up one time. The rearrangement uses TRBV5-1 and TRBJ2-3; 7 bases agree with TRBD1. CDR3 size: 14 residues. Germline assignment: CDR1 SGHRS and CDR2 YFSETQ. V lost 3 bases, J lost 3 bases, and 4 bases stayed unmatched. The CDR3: CASSYLTGTDTQYF. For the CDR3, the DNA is TGCGCCAGCAGCTACCTGACAGGGACAGATACGCAGTATTTT.

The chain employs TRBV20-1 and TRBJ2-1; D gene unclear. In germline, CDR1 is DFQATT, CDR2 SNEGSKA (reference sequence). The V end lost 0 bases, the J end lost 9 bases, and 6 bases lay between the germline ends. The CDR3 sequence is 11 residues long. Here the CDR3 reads CSARDPGEQFF. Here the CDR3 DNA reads TGCAGTGCTAGAGATCCCGGTGAGCAGTTCTTC.

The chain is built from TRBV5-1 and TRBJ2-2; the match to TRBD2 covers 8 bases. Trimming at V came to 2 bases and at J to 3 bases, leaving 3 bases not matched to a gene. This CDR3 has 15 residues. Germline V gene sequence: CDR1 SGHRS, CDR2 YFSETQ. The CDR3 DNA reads TGCGCCAGCAGCTTAACGGGAGGGGACACCGGGGAGCTGTTTTTT. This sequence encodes CASSLTGGDTGELFF.

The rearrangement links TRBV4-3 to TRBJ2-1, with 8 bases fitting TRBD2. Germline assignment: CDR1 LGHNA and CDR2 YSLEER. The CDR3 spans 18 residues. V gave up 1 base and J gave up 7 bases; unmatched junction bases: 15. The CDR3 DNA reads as TGCGCCAGCAGCCAAGCCCCGGGGGGGGCGGGAGGTAGGAATGAGCAGTTCTTC. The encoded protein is CASSQAPGGAGGRNEQFF.

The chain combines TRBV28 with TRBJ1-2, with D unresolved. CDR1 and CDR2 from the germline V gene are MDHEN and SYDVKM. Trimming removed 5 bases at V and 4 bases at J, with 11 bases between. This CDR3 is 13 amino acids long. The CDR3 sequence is CASSTPSLYGYTF. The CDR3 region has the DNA TGTGCCAGCAGTACCCCGAGTCTCTATGGCTACACCTTC.

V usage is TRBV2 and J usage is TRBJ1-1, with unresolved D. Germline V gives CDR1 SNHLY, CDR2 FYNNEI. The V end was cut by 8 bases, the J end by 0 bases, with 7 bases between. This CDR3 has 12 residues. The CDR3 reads CASHEVNTEAFF. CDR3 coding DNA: TGTGCCAGCCACGAGGTGAACACTGAAGCTTTCTTT.

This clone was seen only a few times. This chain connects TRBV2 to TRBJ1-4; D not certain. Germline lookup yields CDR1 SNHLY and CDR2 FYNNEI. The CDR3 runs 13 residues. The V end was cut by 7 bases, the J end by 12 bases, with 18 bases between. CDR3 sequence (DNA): TGTGCCAGCAAGCGGATCGTTAGCGGGGAACTGTTTTTT. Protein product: CASKRIVSGELFF.

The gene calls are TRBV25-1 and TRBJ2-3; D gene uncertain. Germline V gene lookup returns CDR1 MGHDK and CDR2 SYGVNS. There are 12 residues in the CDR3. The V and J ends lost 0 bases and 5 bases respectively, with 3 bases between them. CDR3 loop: CASSEYVDTQYF. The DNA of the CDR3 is TGTGCCAGCAGTGAATATGTAGATACGCAGTATTTT.

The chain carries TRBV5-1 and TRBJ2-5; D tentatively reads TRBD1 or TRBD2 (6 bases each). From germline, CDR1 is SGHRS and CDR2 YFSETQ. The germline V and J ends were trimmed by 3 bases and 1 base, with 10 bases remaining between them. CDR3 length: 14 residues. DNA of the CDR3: TGCGCCAGCAGCTCCGGGGGCCCCCAAGAGACCCAGTACTTC. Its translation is CASSSGGPQETQYF.

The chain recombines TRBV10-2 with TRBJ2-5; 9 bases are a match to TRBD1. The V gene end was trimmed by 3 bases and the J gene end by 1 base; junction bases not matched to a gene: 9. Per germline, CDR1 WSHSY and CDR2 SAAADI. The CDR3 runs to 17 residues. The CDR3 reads CASSEPRQGGLQETQYF. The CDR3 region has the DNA TGCGCCAGCAGTGAACCGAGACAGGGGGGGCTCCAAGAGACCCAGTACTTC.

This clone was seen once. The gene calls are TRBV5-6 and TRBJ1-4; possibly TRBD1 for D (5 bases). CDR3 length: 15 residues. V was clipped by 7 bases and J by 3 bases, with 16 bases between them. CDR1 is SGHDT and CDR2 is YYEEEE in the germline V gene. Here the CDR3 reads CASHSTGTPNEKLFF. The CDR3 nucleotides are TGTGCCAGCCACTCGACGGGGACCCCTAATGAAAAACTGTTTTTT.

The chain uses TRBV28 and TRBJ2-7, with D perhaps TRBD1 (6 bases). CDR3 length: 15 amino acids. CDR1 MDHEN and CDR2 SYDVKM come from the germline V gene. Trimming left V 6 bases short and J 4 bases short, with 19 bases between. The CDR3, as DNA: TGTGCCAGCAGACAGCGACAGGCGCGACAATACGAGCAGTACTTC. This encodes CASRQRQARQYEQYF.

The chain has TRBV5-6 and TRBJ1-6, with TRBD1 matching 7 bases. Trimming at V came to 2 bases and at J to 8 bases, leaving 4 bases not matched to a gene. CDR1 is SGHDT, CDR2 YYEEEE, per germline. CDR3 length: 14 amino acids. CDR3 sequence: CASSLGQGDSPLHF. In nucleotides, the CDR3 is TGTGCCAGCAGCTTAGGCCAGGGGGATTCACCCCTCCACTTT.

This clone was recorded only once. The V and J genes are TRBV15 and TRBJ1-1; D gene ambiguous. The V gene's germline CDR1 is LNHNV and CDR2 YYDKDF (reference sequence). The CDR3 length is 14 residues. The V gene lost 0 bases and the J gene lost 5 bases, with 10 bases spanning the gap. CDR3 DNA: TGTGCCACCAGCAGAGACTACGCCGGGACTGAAGCTTTCTTT. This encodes CATSRDYAGTEAFF.

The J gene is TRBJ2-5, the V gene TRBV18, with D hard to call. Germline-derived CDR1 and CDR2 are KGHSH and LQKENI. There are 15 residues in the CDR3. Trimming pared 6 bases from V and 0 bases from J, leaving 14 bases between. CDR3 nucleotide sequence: TGTGCCAGCTCGGATTCTCAGGTGAACCAAGAGACCCAGTACTTC. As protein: CASSDSQVNQETQYF.

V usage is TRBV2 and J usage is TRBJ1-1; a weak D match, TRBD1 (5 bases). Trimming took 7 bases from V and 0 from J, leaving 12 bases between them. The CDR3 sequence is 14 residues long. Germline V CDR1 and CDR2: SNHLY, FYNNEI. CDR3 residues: CASTIDSLNTEAFF. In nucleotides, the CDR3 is TGTGCCAGCACCATTGACAGCTTGAACACTGAAGCTTTCTTT. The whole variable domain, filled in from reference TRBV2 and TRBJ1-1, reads EPEVTQTPSHQVTQMGQEVILRCVPISNHLYFYWYRQILGQKVEFLVSFYNNEISEKSEIFDDQFSVERPDGSNFTLKIRSTKLEDSAMYFCASTIDSLNTEAFFGQGTRLTVV.

CDR3 coding DNA: TGTGCCAGCAGTGAGGGACTAGGGACTTATAGCACAGATACGCAGTATTTT. Translating it yields CASSEGLGTYSTDTQYF. J is TRBJ2-3 and V is TRBV7-8; 8 nucleotides match TRBD2. Germline values: CDR1 SGHVS, CDR2 FQNEAQ. With 6 bases clipped from V and 0 bases from J, the junction kept 11 bases outside the gene matches. The CDR3 runs to 17 residues.

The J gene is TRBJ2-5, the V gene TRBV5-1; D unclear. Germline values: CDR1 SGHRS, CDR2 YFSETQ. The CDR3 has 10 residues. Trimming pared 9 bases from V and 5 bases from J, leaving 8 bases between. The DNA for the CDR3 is TGCGCCACCGAGAGCGAGACCCAGTACTTC. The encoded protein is CATESETQYF.